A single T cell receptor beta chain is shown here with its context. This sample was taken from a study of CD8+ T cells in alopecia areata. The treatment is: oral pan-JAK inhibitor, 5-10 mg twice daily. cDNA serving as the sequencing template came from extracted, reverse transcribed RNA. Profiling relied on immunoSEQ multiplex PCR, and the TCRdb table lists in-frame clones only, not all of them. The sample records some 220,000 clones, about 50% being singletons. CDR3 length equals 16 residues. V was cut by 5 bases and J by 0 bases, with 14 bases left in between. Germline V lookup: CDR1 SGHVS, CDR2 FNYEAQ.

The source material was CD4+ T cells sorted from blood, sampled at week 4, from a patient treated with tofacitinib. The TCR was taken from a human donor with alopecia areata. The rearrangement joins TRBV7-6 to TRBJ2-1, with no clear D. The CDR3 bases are TGTGCCAGCAGCATCCGTCCTCCGAGCTCCTACAATGAGCAGTTCTTC. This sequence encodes CASSIRPPSSYNEQFF. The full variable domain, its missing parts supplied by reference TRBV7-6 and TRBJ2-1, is GAGVSQSPRYKVTKRGQDVALRCDPISGHVSLYWYRQALGQGPEFLTYFNYEAQQDKSGLPNDRFSAERPEGSISTLTIQRTEQRDSAMYRCASSIRPPSSYNEQFFGPGTRLTVL.